Given below is one T cell receptor beta chain in context. The CDR3 runs 19 residues. Germline-derived CDR1 and CDR2 are MNHEY and SMNVEV (reference sequence). Unmatched junction bases numbered 9, after V lost 0 bases and J lost 2 bases. This entry belongs to a study of blood T cell repertoires in COVID-19. Background on the study: Samples taken during acute and convalescent COVID-19 were collected in the United States, Italy and Spain. The analysed material was cDNA or gDNA that came from T cells, B-cell-depleted T cells, or PBMCs.

Per the original data handling: Amplification from reference gene primers served as the basis for estimated nucleated cell counts. Assay: immunoSEQ multiplex PCR; the TCRdb copy retains only in-frame clones and omits some. That table furnishes V, J and clone size, whereas the DNA furnished D and trimming. The sample lists around 140,000 clones; approximately 80% were seen once. The sample consisted of peripheral blood. The chain combines TRBV27 with TRBJ2-3; 12 bases agree with TRBD2. The clonotype was recovered from a man between 50 and 59 years old with acute or convalescent COVID-19. The CDR3: CASSLSGLAGTRPTDTQYF. CDR3 in DNA: TGTGCCAGCAGTTTATCGGGACTAGCGGGTACTCGGCCCACAGATACGCAGTATTTT.